This T cell receptor beta chain was identified in a study of blood T cell repertoires in COVID-19. Per the original data handling: Nucleated cell counts were estimated from reference gene primer amplification. The method was immunoSEQ multiplex PCR; TCRdb's version includes in-frame clones alone and lacks a portion of them. The D gene and trimming were derived from the DNA, and the V and J assignments and clone size from that table. The data contain 150,000 to 200,000 clones, just under 90% of them singletons. After removal of 0 bases from V and 6 bases from J, the junction contained 8 bases not matched to a gene. The CDR3 has 16 residues. Germline lookup yields CDR1 SGHRS and CDR2 YFSETQ.

The rearrangement joins TRBV5-1 to TRBJ1-3; 8 bases are a match to TRBD1. What was sequenced was peripheral blood. The clonotype comes from a man aged 18 to 30 with active or convalescent COVID-19. CDR3: CASSLASGTGLNTIYF. DNA of the CDR3: TGCGCCAGCAGCTTGGCATCCGGGACAGGCTTAAACACCATATATTTT.